The rows below give T cell receptor beta chains drawn from one sample of a study of control samples from healthy donors and cancer patients. The assay was immunoSEQ multiplex PCR, and TCRdb's table has in-frame clones only and misses some. Among roughly 50,000 clones listed, approximately 95% were seen once. Sequencing used blood. Source of these receptors: a woman aged 25 to 39 in good health. Each CDR3 is given with its conserved first and last residue. The D gene is left open where the match is weak. Clone size is shown for a subset of rows, as once, few, many or a class of expanded clone.

clone_size	d_call	cdr3_length	v_call	j_call	cdr3_nt	cdr3_aa
once	.	14	TRBV19	TRBJ1-6	TGTGCCAGTAGCTCGGACTCCTATAATTCACCCCTCCACTTT	CASSSDSYNSPLHF
.	TRBD1	14	TRBV27	TRBJ1-2	TGTGCCAGCAGTTCGACAGGGCTCGGCTATGGCTACACCTTC	CASSSTGLGYGYTF
.	TRBD1	16	TRBV24-1	TRBJ2-1	TGTGCCACCAGTGACCGGACAGGGGGATCCTACAATGAGCAGTTCTTC	CATSDRTGGSYNEQFF
.	.	14	TRBV30	TRBJ2-3	TGTGCCTGGGCGCCAGGAGGGATTACAGATACGCAGTATTTT	CAWAPGGITDTQYF
.	.	13	TRBV11-2	TRBJ2-3	TGTGCCAGCAGCCCCAGACGGGGAGATACGCAGTATTTT	CASSPRRGDTQYF
.	.	14	TRBV13	TRBJ2-3	TGTGCCAGCAGCCTCGGACTGGGGACAGATACGCAGTATTTT	CASSLGLGTDTQYF
.	.	12	TRBV19	TRBJ2-5	TGTGCCAGTAGTACCCAATCGGAGACCCAGTACTTC	CASSTQSETQYF
.	.	12	TRBV29-1	TRBJ1-3	TGCAGCGTTGCAGGGCTTGGAAACACCATATATTTT	CSVAGLGNTIYF
.	.	15	TRBV27	TRBJ2-3	TGTGCCAGCAGTTTCTCGGCAGGGGGCACAGATACGCAGTATTTT	CASSFSAGGTDTQYF
once	.	11	TRBV7-3	TRBJ2-7	TGTGCCAGCAGGAACTCCTACGAGCAGTACTTC	CASRNSYEQYF
.	.	14	TRBV4-1	TRBJ2-7	TGCGCCAGCAGTCGACAGGGACTTCGGTACGAGCAGTACTTC	CASSRQGLRYEQYF
.	TRBD1	12	TRBV27	TRBJ1-2	TGTGCCAGCAGGGACAGGGGATTCGGCTACACCTTC	CASRDRGFGYTF
.	.	12	TRBV5-5	TRBJ2-7	TGTGCCAGCAGCTTTGGAGTCTACGAGCAGTACTTC	CASSFGVYEQYF
.	.	16	TRBV21-1	TRBJ2-3	TGTGCCAGCAGCAAAAACCTAGCGGGAGGTCCGGATACGCAGTATTTT	CASSKNLAGGPDTQYF
once	.	15	TRBV28	TRBJ1-6	TGCGCCAGCACTCAAGCCCAGGGGAAGAATTCACCCCTCCACTTT	CASTQAQGKNSPLHF
.	.	14	TRBV5-1	TRBJ2-7	TGCGCCAGCAGCCTGGAGGGGTCCAACTACGAGCAGTACTTC	CASSLEGSNYEQYF
.	TRBD2	17	TRBV3-1/TRBV3-2	TRBJ2-5	TGTGCCAGCGGATTCGGACAGGGTCTAGCGGGAGGAGAGACCCAGTACTTC	CASGFGQGLAGGETQYF
.	TRBD1	17	TRBV5-4	TRBJ2-1	TGTGCCAGCAGCTTGGGGGGACAGGGGATCTCCTACAATGAGCAGTTCTTC	CASSLGGQGISYNEQFF
.	.	16	TRBV28	TRBJ2-7	TGTGCCAGCAGTTTACCCCGCCCTAGCGAGGCCTACGAGCAGTACTTC	CASSLPRPSEAYEQYF
.	.	15	TRBV6-1	TRBJ1-6	TGTGCCAGCAGTGAGCACCGGGAGGATAATTCACCCCTCCACTTT	CASSEHREDNSPLHF
.	.	13	TRBV2	TRBJ1-3	TGTGCCAGGCGACAGAGCTCTGGAAACACCATATATTTT	CARRQSSGNTIYF
.	TRBD1	15	TRBV2	TRBJ1-1	TGTGCCAGCAGTGAGTCGACAGGGCCGAACACTGAAGCTTTCTTT	CASSESTGPNTEAFF
.	.	13	TRBV18	TRBJ1-5	TGTGCCAGCTCACCATTCCCCGGCCAGCCCCAGCATTTT	CASSPFPGQPQHF
.	TRBD2	17	TRBV7-3	TRBJ2-7	TGTGCCAGCAGCCATCGGAGGCGGGACTACCCTTACTACGAGCAGTACTTC	CASSHRRRDYPYYEQYF
.	.	13	TRBV5-1	TRBJ2-7	TGCGCCAGCAGCTTGGACAGGGCGGGCGAGCAGTACTTC	CASSLDRAGEQYF
.	TRBD1	15	TRBV9	TRBJ2-3	TGTGCCAGCAGCCCCTCGGGACAGGGTTCAGATACGCAGTATTTT	CASSPSGQGSDTQYF
.	.	16	TRBV19	TRBJ1-5	TGTGCCAGTAGTATAGGGGCAGGGGAAAGGAATCAGCCCCAGCATTTT	CASSIGAGERNQPQHF
.	TRBD1	14	TRBV3-1/TRBV3-2	TRBJ2-1	TGTGCCAGCAGCCTGCGACAGGGGATCAATGAGCAGTTCTTC	CASSLRQGINEQFF
.	TRBD2	17	TRBV3-1/TRBV3-2	TRBJ2-3	TGTGCCAGCAGCCACCCGGGACTAGCGGGAACCACAGATACGCAGTATTTT	CASSHPGLAGTTDTQYF
.	.	14	TRBV2	TRBJ1-1	TGTGCCAGCAGTGATAAGGGGATGAACACTGAAGCTTTCTTT	CASSDKGMNTEAFF